This T cell receptor (beta chain) was sequenced in a study of human thymus T cells. General observations from the study: Unrelated individuals had highly overlapping thymic repertoires, as reported in related research. What appeared biased in thymic and blood repertoires was the usage of V and J genes.

It was from resections taken during corrective heart surgery that the thymus tissue came. Finnish infants who were healthy and having corrective surgery for congenital heart defects made up the donors. This CDR3 has 17 residues. Concerning this clone: Its specificity is not known.

Generated by immunoSEQ multiplex PCR, the TCRdb table keeps only in-frame clones and is missing some. The data contain under 95,000 clones, 85% to 95% of them singletons. The sequenced sample consisted of thymus tissue. The receptor's source is a girl less than two years old with a congenital heart defect but otherwise immunologically healthy. The chain uses TRBV21-1 and TRBJ1-3. TRBV21-1 is marked as a pseudogene. Here the CDR3 DNA reads TGTGCCAGCAGCAATTGTACGGGGGGCCTTGATTCCTGCACCATATATTTT. This translates into CASSNCTGGLDSCTIYF.